These 13 T cell receptor beta chains were all obtained from the same sample, sequenced in a study of cytomegalovirus exposure and HLA in healthy donors. The primer mix had 60 Vbeta and 13 Jbeta primers. Assay used: immunoSEQ multiplex PCR; TCRdb lists only in-frame clones, some missing. The sample yields 150,000 to 200,000 clones, 81% seen once. Sequencing used PBMCs. The receptors stem from a man over 45 in good health and CMV-seropositive.

This chain joins TRBV19 and TRBJ1-5; 8 nucleotides match TRBD1. V dropped 7 bases and J dropped 10; count of bases not matched to a gene: 12. CDR1 is LNHDA, CDR2 SQIVND, per germline (reference sequence). This CDR3 comprises 14 residues. The CDR3 sequence is CASTPGQGLSPQHF. CDR3 nucleotide sequence: TGTGCCAGTACCCCCGGACAGGGACTCAGTCCCCAGCATTTT.

This sequence joins TRBV6-5 and TRBJ2-5; TRBD2 is a possible D gene (6 bases). Trimming took off 2 bases at V and 4 bases at J, with 14 bases between the two ends. The CDR3 totals 15 residues. The germline gives CDR1 MNHEY, CDR2 SVGAGI. The CDR3 reads CASSYIAGPLETQYF. CDR3 sequence (DNA): TGTGCCAGCAGTTACATTGCGGGACCTTTAGAGACCCAGTACTTC.

This rearrangement joins TRBV9 to TRBJ2-3, with TRBD2 matching 10 bases. The germline gives CDR1 SGDLS, CDR2 YYNGEE. The CDR3 loop spans 16 amino acids. Trimming took 1 base from V and 4 from J; bases not matched to a gene: 6. The CDR3 coding sequence is TGTGCCAGCAGCGTATCCCTAGCGGGAGTGGCAGATACGCAGTATTTT. This codes for CASSVSLAGVADTQYF.

V and J are TRBV11-2 and TRBJ1-2; 7 bases match TRBD1. V was clipped by 5 bases and J by 2 bases; unmatched bases: 2. The CDR3 is 13 amino acids. Germline V lookup: CDR1 SGHAT, CDR2 FQNNGV. The CDR3 bases are TGTGCCAGCAGCACAGGGGTAAACTATGGCTACACCTTC. It specifies CASSTGVNYGYTF. Supplemented by reference TRBV11-2 and TRBJ1-2, the full variable domain reads EAGVAQSPRYKIIEKRQSVAFWCNPISGHATLYWYQQILGQGPKLLIQFQNNGVVDDSQLPKDRFSAERLKGVDSTLKIQPAKLEDSAVYLCASSTGVNYGYTFGSGTRLTVV.

Of note for this clone: This specimen includes other DNA sequences encoding the same CDR3. CDR3 sequence (DNA): TGCGCCAGCAGCTTGACGACAGGGGCCGGGGCCAACGTCCTGACTTTC. It encodes CASSLTTGAGANVLTF. V is TRBV5-1 and J is TRBJ2-6, with TRBD1 matching 8 bases. This CDR3 spans 16 amino acids. Germline CDR1 reads SGHRS; CDR2 reads YFSETQ. The junction had 4 bases not matched to a gene; V was cut back by 1 base and J by 4 bases.

This chain connects TRBV2 to TRBJ1-4; D is undetermined. V lost 7 bases and J lost 5, with 23 bases in between. The CDR3 spans 17 residues. The V gene's germline CDR1 is SNHLY and CDR2 FYNNEI. CDR3 DNA sequence: TGTGCCAGCAAGCCACCTCGCGGAGGACGCATGAATGAAAAACTGTTTTTT. Protein product: CASKPPRGGRMNEKLFF.

This clone was counted once. This rearrangement joins TRBV5-1 to TRBJ2-1; D might be TRBD1 (6 bases). Deletions cut 4 bases from V and 12 bases from J, with 11 bases between. CDR1 is SGHRS and CDR2 is YFSETQ in the germline V gene. The CDR3 loop spans 11 amino acids. The CDR3 sequence is CASSTGQGQFF. As DNA, the CDR3 is TGCGCCAGCAGCACAGGGCAGGGGCAGTTCTTC. The whole variable domain, filled in from reference TRBV5-1 and TRBJ2-1, reads KAGVTQTPRYLIKTRGQQVTLSCSPISGHRSVSWYQQTPGQGLQFLFEYFSETQRNKGNFPGRFSGRQFSNSRSEMNVSTLELGDSALYLCASSTGQGQFFGPGTRLTVL.

This clone was recorded once. The chain links TRBV5-4 to TRBJ2-2; D remains unclear. The CDR3 spans 14 residues. Germline V gene sequence: CDR1 SGHNT, CDR2 YYREEE (reference sequence). Trimming stripped 4 bases from V and 0 bases from J, with 7 bases between. The DNA for the CDR3 is TGTGCCAGCAGCCCAACTCCGAACACCGGGGAGCTGTTTTTT. This encodes CASSPTPNTGELFF. Together with reference TRBV5-4 and TRBJ2-2, the CDR3 gives the full variable domain: ETGVTQSPTHLIKTRGQQVTLRCSSQSGHNTVSWYQQALGQGPQFIFQYYREEENGRGNFPPRFSGLQFPNYSSELNVNALELDDSALYLCASSPTPNTGELFFGEGSRLTVL.

Here the CDR3 DNA reads TGTGCCAGCAGACAGGGCCGGTTCACCGGGGAGCTGTTTTTT. Protein product: CASRQGRFTGELFF. The chain joins TRBV19 to TRBJ2-2, with TRBD1 identical over 7 bases. J was trimmed by 4 bases and V by 9 bases; bases with no gene match: 8. CDR3 size: 14 residues. The V gene's germline CDR1 is LNHDA and CDR2 SQIVND (reference sequence).

CDR3 protein: CASSPYSGASSYNEQFF. CDR3 nucleotide sequence: TGTGCCAGCAGCCCTTATAGCGGGGCAAGCTCCTACAATGAGCAGTTCTTC. This chain connects TRBV7-8 to TRBJ2-1; 8 bases agree with TRBD2. This CDR3 region has 17 residues. Losses at the gene ends were 5 bases for V and 0 bases for J; bases not matched to a gene: 9. In germline, CDR1 is SGHVS, CDR2 FQNEAQ.

This chain connects TRBV6-5 to TRBJ1-1, with D possibly matching TRBD1 (6 bases). V gave up 2 bases and J gave up 2 bases, with 12 bases separating them. CDR1 and CDR2 from the germline V gene are MNHEY and SVGAGI. The CDR3 sequence is 15 residues long. Written as DNA, the CDR3 is TGTGCCAGCAGTTACAGGGGGACGGGTAACACTGAAGCTTTCTTT. Translating it yields CASSYRGTGNTEAFF.

CDR3 residues: CASSVSQGTSGRADTQYF. In DNA, the CDR3 is TGTGCCAGCAGCGTCTCACAAGGGACTAGCGGGAGGGCAGATACGCAGTATTTT. The chain couples TRBV9 to TRBJ2-3; 16 bases are shared with TRBD2. Germline assignment: CDR1 SGDLS and CDR2 YYNGEE. Germline trimming cut 2 bases from V and 4 bases from J; bases unmatched to any gene: 7. The length of the CDR3 is 18 residues.

The rearrangement links TRBV5-1 to TRBJ2-2, with D maybe TRBD1 (6 bases). Between the trimmed V and J ends, which lost 0 bases and 3 bases, there was a span of 9 bases. Germline loops: CDR1 SGHRS, CDR2 YFSETQ. The CDR3 totals 15 residues. The CDR3 DNA reads TGCGCCAGCAGCTTGGTTACAGGGCACACCGGGGAGCTGTTTTTT. Its translation: CASSLVTGHTGELFF.